The 14 T cell receptor beta chains below were found in one sample sequenced in a study of post-analysis software for immune sequencing data. Study-wide results and limits: Relative to controls, patients had about five TRBV segments at higher frequency, with TRBV5-6, TRBV5-1 and TRBV20-1 among these.

Sequencing libraries made from TCR beta cDNA carried unique molecular identifiers. TCRdb called the PCR reads again in MiXCR, with one record for every CDR3 protein. This sample has about 430,000 distinct CDR3 sequences, with about 39% found just once. These receptors have no identified antigens. Source material: blood. The receptors originated from a girl aged 2 to 9 with multiple sclerosis.

In the case of this clonotype: With a much larger clone just one base away, this may be a read error. The rearrangement joins TRBV15 to TRBJ2-4; perhaps TRBD1 as D (6 bases). Judging by the DNA end, TRBJ2-7 fits better; the J call may be wrong. The CDR3 extends over 13 amino acids. The V gene's germline CDR1 is LNHNV and CDR2 YYDKDF (reference sequence). CDR3 coding DNA: TGTGCCACCAGCGGCAACAGGGATTACGAGCAGTACTTC. Amino acid sequence: CATSGNRDYEQYF.

The chain couples TRBV7-2 to TRBJ2-3; 9 bases agree with TRBD2. J lost 4 bases, V lost 5 bases, and 13 bases had no gene match. The CDR3 extends over 17 amino acids. Germline V lookup: CDR1 SGHTA, CDR2 FQGNSA. The CDR3 DNA reads TGTGCCAGCAGCCTGATCCCGGGACTAGCCGTCGCAGATACGCAGTATTTT. It codes for CASSLIPGLAVADTQYF.

The chain recombines TRBV4-1 with TRBJ1-2, with TRBD1 matching over 9 bases. The CDR3 has 15 amino acids. Trimming at V came to 1 base and at J to 8 bases, leaving 8 bases not matched to a gene. Per germline, CDR1 MGHRA and CDR2 YSYEKL. The CDR3 nucleotides are TGCGCCAGCAGCCAAGTTGACAGGGGGGTCGGAGGCTACACCTTC. Protein: CASSQVDRGVGGYTF.

V usage is TRBV7-2 and J usage is TRBJ2-3; the match to TRBD2 covers 11 bases. The CDR3 spans 17 residues. Germline V CDR1 and CDR2: SGHTA, FQGNSA. The ends lost 1 base at V and 3 bases at J; junction bases unmatched: 6. The CDR3 spells CASSLGLLAGVTDTQYF. The CDR3 nucleotides read TGTGCCAGCAGCTTAGGCTTACTAGCGGGAGTAACAGATACGCAGTATTTT.

This clonotype was observed a few times. The chain couples TRBV9 to TRBJ2-5, with 14 bases identical to TRBD2. The V gene's germline CDR1 is SGDLS and CDR2 YYNGEE. V shed 0 bases and J 5 bases; nucleotides not matched to a gene: 3. This CDR3 is built from 16 residues. The CDR3 loop is CASSVGGLAGAETQYF. The CDR3 DNA sequence: TGTGCCAGCAGCGTAGGGGGACTAGCGGGAGCGGAGACCCAGTACTTC.

This chain joins TRBV20-1 and TRBJ2-7; the D call may be TRBD1 or TRBD2 (6 bases each). In germline, CDR1 is DFQATT, CDR2 SNEGSKA (reference sequence). The V gene lost 7 bases and the J gene lost 3 bases, with 13 bases spanning the gap. CDR3 length: 12 amino acids. DNA for the CDR3: TGCAGTGTGAGGAGGGGGGTCTACGAGCAGTACTTC. This sequence encodes CSVRRGVYEQYF.

V and J are TRBV4-1 and TRBJ1-2; D is ambiguous. Trimming took 0 bases from V and 4 from J, leaving 12 bases between them. Germline CDR1 and CDR2: MGHRA and YSYEKL. The CDR3 has 15 amino acids. CDR3 in amino acids: CASSQESGRLYGYTF. DNA of the CDR3: TGCGCCAGCAGCCAAGAGAGCGGCAGGCTCTATGGCTACACCTTC.

This clonotype was observed a few times. The CDR3 bases are TGTGCCAGCAGCCCCTGGGCTAGCGGGAATGGCAATGAGCAGTTCTTC. This encodes CASSPWASGNGNEQFF. The chain employs TRBV7-9 and TRBJ2-1; the match to TRBD2 covers 9 bases. This CDR3 is built from 16 residues. Germline-derived CDR1 and CDR2 are SEHNR and FQNEAQ (reference sequence). V was pared by 5 bases and J by 6 bases, with 11 bases of the junction left unmatched.

The genes are TRBV18 and TRBJ2-7; 7 bases map to TRBD1. The CDR3 spans 15 residues. V lost 3 bases and J lost 3; bases outside the gene matches: 8. The germline CDR1 and CDR2 sequences are KGHSH and LQKENI. CDR3 bases: TGTGCCAGCTCACCCTCTACAGGGGTCGGCTACGAGCAGTACTTC. This codes for CASSPSTGVGYEQYF.

Details on this clonotype: A much larger clone lies a single base off, so this may be a read error. The chain couples TRBV7-8 to TRBJ2-7, with D possibly TRBD2 on 5 matching bases. There are 12 residues in the CDR3. Trimming stripped 5 bases from V and 2 bases from J, with 7 bases between. Germline V gene lookup returns CDR1 SGHVS and CDR2 FQNEAQ. The CDR3 is CASSHGAYEQYF. CDR3 nucleotides: TGTGCCAGCAGCCACGGGGCCTACGAGCAGTACTTC.

Concerning this clonotype itself: An end of the junction does not agree with germline; a read error may underlie this. V is TRBV20-1 and J is TRBJ2-1; weak D call: TRBD2 (6 bases). CDR1 is DFQATT and CDR2 is SNEGSKA in the germline V gene (reference sequence). This CDR3 comprises 13 residues. Here the CDR3 DNA reads TGCAGTGCTTCCCGGGACTCCCACAATGAGCAGTTCTTC. Protein product: CSASRDSHNEQFF.

This chain joins TRBV6-2 or TRBV6-3 and TRBJ1-4; unclear D gene. Trimming removed 2 bases at V and 0 bases at J, with 19 bases between. Germline lookup yields CDR1 MNHEY and CDR2 SVGEGT. This CDR3 comprises 19 residues. CDR3 in amino acids: CASSYLGGSWITTNEKLFF. For the CDR3, the DNA is TGTGCCAGCAGTTACCTCGGAGGGTCGTGGATTACAACTAATGAAAAACTGTTTTTT.

V usage is TRBV29-1 and J usage is TRBJ2-1, with 8 nucleotides matching TRBD1. This CDR3 is 16 amino acids long. V was clipped by 3 bases and J by 1 base; unmatched bases: 8. The germline gives CDR1 SQVTM, CDR2 ANQGSEA. The CDR3 sequence: CSVDDSTGGSYNEQFF. The CDR3, as DNA: TGCAGCGTTGACGATTCCACAGGGGGTTCCTACAATGAGCAGTTCTTC.

The J gene is TRBJ2-3, the V gene TRBV12-3 or TRBV12-4; perhaps TRBD2 as D (7 bases). Trimming removed 1 base at V and 0 bases at J, with 8 bases between. This CDR3 is built from 15 residues. The CDR3 DNA sequence: TGTGCCAGCAGTTTAGAGGGGGGGAGCACAGATACGCAGTATTTT. Protein: CASSLEGGSTDTQYF.